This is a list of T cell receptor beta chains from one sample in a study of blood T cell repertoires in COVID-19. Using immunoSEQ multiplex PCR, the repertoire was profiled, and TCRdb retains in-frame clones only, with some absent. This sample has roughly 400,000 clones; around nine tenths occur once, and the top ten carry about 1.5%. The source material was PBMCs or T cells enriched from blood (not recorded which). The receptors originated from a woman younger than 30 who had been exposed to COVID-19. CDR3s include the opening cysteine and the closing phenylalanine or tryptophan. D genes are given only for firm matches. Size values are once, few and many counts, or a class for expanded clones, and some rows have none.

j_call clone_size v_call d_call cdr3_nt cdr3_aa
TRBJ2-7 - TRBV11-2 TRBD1 TGTGCCAGCAGCCGGGACAGTTCCTACGAGCAGTACTTC CASSRDSSYEQYF
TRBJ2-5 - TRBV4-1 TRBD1 TGCGCCAGCAGCCTCGAGACAGGGAGTAGAGAGACCCAGTACTTC CASSLETGSRETQYF
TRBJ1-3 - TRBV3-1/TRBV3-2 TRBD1 TGTGCCAGCAGCCAAGATGAACAGGGGGATCCTCAGTCCGGAAACACCATATATTTT CASSQDEQGDPQSGNTIYF
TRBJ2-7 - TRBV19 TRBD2 TGTGCCAGTTCCCCACGGGTTCCGGGACTAGCGGATTACTCTCCCTACGAGCAGTACTTC CASSPRVPGLADYSPYEQYF
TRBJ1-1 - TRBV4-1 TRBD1 TGCGCCAGCAGCCTTGGCCGGGACAGGGAAACTGAAGCTTTCTTT CASSLGRDRETEAFF
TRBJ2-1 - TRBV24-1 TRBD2 TGTGCCACCAGTGACCCCGGGACTAGCGGAGCTCCTGCTAATGAGCAGTTCTTC CATSDPGTSGAPANEQFF
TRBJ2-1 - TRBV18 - TGTGCCAGCTCCTACGCGGCAGGGGAGTCCTACAATGAGCAGTTCTTC CASSYAAGESYNEQFF
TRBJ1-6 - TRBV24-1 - TGTGCCACCAGGCAGAGACTTAGCTCCTATAATTCACCCCTCCACTTT CATRQRLSSYNSPLHF
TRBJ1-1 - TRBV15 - TGTGCCACCAGCCCCCCTGCTCCGGGTGGTCGAGCTTTCTTT CATSPPAPGGRAFF
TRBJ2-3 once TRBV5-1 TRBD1 TGCGCCAGCAGCTTGGACAGGGGTGAAGATACGCAGTATTTT CASSLDRGEDTQYF
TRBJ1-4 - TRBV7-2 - TGTGCCAGCAGCTTAGAAAGTAGAAGCCCGAATGAAAAACTGTTTTTT CASSLESRSPNEKLFF
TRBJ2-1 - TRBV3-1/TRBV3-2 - TGTGCCAGCAGCCATCAAGCCCGAAATCGCAGGGGTGGCAATGAGCAGTTCTTC CASSHQARNRRGGNEQFF
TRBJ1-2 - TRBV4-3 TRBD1 TGCGCCAGCAGCCCAAGAGCAGACAGGGACTATGGCTACACCTTC CASSPRADRDYGYTF
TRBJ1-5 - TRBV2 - TGTGCCAGCAGGGGACAAGCACAGCCCCAGCATTTT CASRGQAQPQHF
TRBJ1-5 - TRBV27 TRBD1 TGTGCCAGCAGTCCTGGGACAGGGGTTCAATCTGCCCAGCATTTT CASSPGTGVQSAQHF
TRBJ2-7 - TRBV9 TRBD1 TGTGCCAGCAGCGTAGAAGAGGGGGCCACCTACGAGCAGTACTTC CASSVEEGATYEQYF
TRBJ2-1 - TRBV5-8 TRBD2 TGTGCCAGCAGCTGGGAAGGACTAGCGGCGAGCTCCTACAATGAGCAGTTCTTC CASSWEGLAASSYNEQFF
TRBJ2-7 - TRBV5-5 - TGTGCCAGCAGCTTGGCCGGCTGGGGCCTCTCCTACGAGCAGTACTTC CASSLAGWGLSYEQYF
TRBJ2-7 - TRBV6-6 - TGTGCCAGCAGTCCCGCGGGGCCCTCCGAGCAGTACTTC CASSPAGPSEQYF
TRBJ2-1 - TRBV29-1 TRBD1 TGCAGCGTTGGAATACGACTCGTACAGGGGAGCTCCTACAATGAGCAGTTCTTC CSVGIRLVQGSSYNEQFF
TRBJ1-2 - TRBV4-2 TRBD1 TGTGCCAGCAGCCAAGGACAGGGGAATGACTATGGCTACACCTTC CASSQGQGNDYGYTF
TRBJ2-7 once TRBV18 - TGTGCCAGCTCACCACCTGCCAGGCCCTACGAGCAGTACTTC CASSPPARPYEQYF
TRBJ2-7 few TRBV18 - TGTGCCAGCTCACCACTAGGTAGTCCGGGAGTCACCTACGAGCAGTACTTC CASSPLGSPGVTYEQYF
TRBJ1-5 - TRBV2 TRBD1 TGTGCCAGCTCCCGACAGGGGGCGCTGAATCAGCCCCAGCATTTT CASSRQGALNQPQHF
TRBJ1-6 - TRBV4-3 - TGCGCCAGCAGCCAAGAAGCAGGTACCGGGGGTTCACCCCTCCACTTT CASSQEAGTGGSPLHF
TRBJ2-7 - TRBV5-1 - TGCGCCAGCAGCTTGGGAGGCTCAAGTTACGAGCAGTACTTC CASSLGGSSYEQYF
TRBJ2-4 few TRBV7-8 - TGTGCCAGCAGCTTAATTGAACTTCCCGGGAACATTCAGTACTTC CASSLIELPGNIQYF
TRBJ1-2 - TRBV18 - TGTGCCAGCTCACGGTCGATGACAGAAGCTAACTATGGCTACACCTTC CASSRSMTEANYGYTF
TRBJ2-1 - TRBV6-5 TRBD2 TGTGCCACGGGACTAGCGGCCGATGAGCAGTTCTTC CATGLAADEQFF
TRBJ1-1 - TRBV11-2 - TGTGCCAGCACCGGGACATTGAACACTGAAGCTTTCTTT CASTGTLNTEAFF
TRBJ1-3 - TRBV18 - TGTGCCAGCTCACTTTGGAGCGTTGACTCTGGAAACACCATATATTTT CASSLWSVDSGNTIYF
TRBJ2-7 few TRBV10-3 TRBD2 TGTGCCATCAGTGACTATGGACTAGCAAGTGACGAGCAGTACTTC CAISDYGLASDEQYF
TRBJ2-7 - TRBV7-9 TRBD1 TGTGCCAGCAGCACTGGACAGGGACCCTACGAGCAGTACTTC CASSTGQGPYEQYF
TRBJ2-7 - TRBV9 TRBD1 TGTGCCAGCAGCGCCCGGACAGGGGGTACTTCCTACGAGCAGTACTTC CASSARTGGTSYEQYF
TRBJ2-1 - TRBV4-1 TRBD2 TGCGCCAGCAGCCATGTGCTAGCGGACATTTCGCATGAGCAGTTCTTC CASSHVLADISHEQFF
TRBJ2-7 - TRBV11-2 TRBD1 TGTGCCAGCAAGCCGGGACAGGGGGCGTCCCCCTACGAGCAGTACTTC CASKPGQGASPYEQYF
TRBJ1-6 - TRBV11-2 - TGTGCCAGCAGGGCGGTCCGAGCATCTGACTATAATTCACCCCTCCACTTT CASRAVRASDYNSPLHF
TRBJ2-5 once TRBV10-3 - TGTGCCATCAGTGCTACAGGGCAAGAGACCCAGTACTTC CAISATGQETQYF